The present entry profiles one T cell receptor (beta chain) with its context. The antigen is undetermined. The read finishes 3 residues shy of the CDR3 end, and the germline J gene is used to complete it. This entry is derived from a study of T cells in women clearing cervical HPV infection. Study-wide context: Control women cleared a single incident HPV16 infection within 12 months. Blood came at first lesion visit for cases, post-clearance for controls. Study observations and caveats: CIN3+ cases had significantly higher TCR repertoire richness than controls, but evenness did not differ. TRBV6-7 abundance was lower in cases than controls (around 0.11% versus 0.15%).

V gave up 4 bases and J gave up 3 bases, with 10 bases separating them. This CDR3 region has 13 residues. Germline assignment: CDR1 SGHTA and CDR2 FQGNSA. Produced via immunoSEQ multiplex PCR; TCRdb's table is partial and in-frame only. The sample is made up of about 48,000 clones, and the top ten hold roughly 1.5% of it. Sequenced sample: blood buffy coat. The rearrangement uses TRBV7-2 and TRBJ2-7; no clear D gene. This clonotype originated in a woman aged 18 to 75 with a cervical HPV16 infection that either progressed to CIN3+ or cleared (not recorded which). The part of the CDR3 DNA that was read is TGTGCCAGCAGCTATAGCCCATTCTACGAG. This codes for CASSYSPFYE. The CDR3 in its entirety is CASSYSPFYEQYF.